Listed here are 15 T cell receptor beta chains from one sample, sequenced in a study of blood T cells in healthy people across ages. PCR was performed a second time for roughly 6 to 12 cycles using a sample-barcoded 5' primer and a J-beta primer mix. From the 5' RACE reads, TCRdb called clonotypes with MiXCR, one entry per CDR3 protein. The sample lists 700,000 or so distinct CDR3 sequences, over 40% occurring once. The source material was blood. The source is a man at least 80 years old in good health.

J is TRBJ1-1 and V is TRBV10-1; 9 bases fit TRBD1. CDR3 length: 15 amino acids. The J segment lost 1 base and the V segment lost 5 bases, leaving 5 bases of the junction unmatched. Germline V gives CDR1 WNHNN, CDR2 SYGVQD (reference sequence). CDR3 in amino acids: CASSPTGGRNTEAFF. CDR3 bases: TGCGCCAGCAGTCCGACAGGGGGTCGGAACACTGAAGCTTTCTTT.

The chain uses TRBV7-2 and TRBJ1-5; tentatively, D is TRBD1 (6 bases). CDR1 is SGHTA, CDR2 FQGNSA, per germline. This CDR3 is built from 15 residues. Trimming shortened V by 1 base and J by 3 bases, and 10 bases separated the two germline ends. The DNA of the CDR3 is TGTGCCAGCAGCTTAGACAGGGCCCTCAATCAGCCCCAGCATTTT. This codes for CASSLDRALNQPQHF. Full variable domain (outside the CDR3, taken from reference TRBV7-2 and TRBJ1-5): GAGVSQSPSNKVTEKGKDVELRCDPISGHTALYWYRQSLGQGLEFLIYFQGNSAPDKSGLPSDRFSAERTGGSVSTLTIQRTQQEDSAVYLCASSLDRALNQPQHFGDGTRLSIL.

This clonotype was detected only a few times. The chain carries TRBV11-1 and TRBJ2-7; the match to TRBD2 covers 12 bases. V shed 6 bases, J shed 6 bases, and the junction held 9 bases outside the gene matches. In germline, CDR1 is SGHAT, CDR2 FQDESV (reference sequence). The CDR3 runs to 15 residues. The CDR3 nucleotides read TGTGCCAGCAGACCGACTAGCGGGGGACCTGGCGAGCAGTACTTC. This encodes CASRPTSGGPGEQYF.

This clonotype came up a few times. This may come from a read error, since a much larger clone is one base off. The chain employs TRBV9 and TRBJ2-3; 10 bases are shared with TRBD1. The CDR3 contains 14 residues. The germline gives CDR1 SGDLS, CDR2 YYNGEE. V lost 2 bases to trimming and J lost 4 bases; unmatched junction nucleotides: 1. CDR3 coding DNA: TGTGCCAGCAGCGTTGGACAGGGGGCAGATACGCAGTATTTT. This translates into CASSVGQGADTQYF. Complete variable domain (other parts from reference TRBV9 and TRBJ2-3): DSGVTQTPKHLITATGQRVTLRCSPRSGDLSVYWYQQSLDQGLQFLIQYYNGEERAKGNILERFSAQQFPDLHSELNLSSLELGDSALYFCASSVGQGADTQYFGPGTRLTVL.

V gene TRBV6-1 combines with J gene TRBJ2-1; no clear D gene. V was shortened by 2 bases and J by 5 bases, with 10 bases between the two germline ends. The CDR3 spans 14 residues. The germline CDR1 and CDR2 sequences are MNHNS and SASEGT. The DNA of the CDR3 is TGTGCCAGCAGTGAACCAGGTTTAGACAATGAGCAGTTCTTC. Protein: CASSEPGLDNEQFF.

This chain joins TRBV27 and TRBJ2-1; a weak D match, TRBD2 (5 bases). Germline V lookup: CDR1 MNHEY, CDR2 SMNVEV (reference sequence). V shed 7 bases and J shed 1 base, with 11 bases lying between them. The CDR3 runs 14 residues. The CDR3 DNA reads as TGTGCCAGCACGCGGGCGCCTTCCTACAATGAGCAGTTCTTC. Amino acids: CASTRAPSYNEQFF.

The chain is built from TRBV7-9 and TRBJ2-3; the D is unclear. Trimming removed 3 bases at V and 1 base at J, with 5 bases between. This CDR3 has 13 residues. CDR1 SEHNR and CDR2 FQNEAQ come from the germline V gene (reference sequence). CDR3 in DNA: TGTGCCAGCAGCTTCTTCGGCACAGATACGCAGTATTTT. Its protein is CASSFFGTDTQYF.

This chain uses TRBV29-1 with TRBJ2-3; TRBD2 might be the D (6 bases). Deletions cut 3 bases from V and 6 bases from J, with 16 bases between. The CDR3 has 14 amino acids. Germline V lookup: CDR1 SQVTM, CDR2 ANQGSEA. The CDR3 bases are TGCAGCGTTGAGCTCGGGGGAACGGGGGATACGCAGTATTTT. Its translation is CSVELGGTGDTQYF.

CDR3 DNA sequence: TGCGCCAGCAGCCAAGATCGGACTAGCGGGAGGCTTAGTGAGCAGTTCTTC. This encodes CASSQDRTSGRLSEQFF. The chain employs TRBV4-3 and TRBJ2-1, with 14 bases fitting TRBD2. Trimming removed 0 bases from V and 9 bases from J; junction bases left unmatched: 7. The CDR3 is 17 amino acids. Germline V gives CDR1 LGHNA, CDR2 YSLEER.

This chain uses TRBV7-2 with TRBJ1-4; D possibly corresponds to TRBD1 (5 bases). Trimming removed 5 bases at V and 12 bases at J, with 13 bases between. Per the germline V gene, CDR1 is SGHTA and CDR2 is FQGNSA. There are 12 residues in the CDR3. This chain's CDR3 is CASSPGYRELFF. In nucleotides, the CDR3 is TGTGCCAGCAGCCCAGGGTATCGAGAACTGTTTTTT.

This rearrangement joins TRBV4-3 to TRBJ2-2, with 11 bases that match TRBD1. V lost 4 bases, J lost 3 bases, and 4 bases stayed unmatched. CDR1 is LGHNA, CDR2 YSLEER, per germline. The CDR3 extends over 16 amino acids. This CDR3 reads CASSPRDRGYTGELFF. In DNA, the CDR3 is TGCGCCAGCAGCCCTCGGGACAGGGGGTACACCGGGGAGCTGTTTTTT.

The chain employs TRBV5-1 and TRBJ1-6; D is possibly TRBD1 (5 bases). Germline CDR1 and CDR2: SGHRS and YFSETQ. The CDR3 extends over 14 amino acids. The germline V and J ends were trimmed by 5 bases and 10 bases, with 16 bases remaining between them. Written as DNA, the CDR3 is TGCGCCAGCAGGGGGACGGAGGCTTCCTCACCCCTCCACTTT. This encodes CASRGTEASSPLHF.

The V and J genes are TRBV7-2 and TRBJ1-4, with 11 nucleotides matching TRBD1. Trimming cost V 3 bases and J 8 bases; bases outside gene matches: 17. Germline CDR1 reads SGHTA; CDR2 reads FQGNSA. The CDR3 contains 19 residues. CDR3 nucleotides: TGTGCCAGCAGCTTCCGATTGTGGACAGGGGGCGCGAAGGACGAAAAACTGTTTTTT. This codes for CASSFRLWTGGAKDEKLFF.

DNA for the CDR3: TGTGCCAGCAGTAACCGGGACAGGGGGGACAATGAGCAGTACTTC. This sequence encodes CASSNRDRGDNEQYF. This chain uses TRBV6-2 or TRBV6-3 with TRBJ2-5; 11 bases match TRBD1. Germline CDR1 is MNHEY and CDR2 is SVGEGT. The junction had 13 bases not matched to a gene; V was cut back by 5 bases and J by 11 bases. The CDR3 runs 15 residues.

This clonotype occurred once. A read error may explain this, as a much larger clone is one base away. Here the CDR3 DNA reads TGTGCCAGCAGTCTTCAGGGATTGAATGGCTACACCTTC. This sequence encodes CASSLQGLNGYTF. This chain joins TRBV12-3 or TRBV12-4 and TRBJ1-2; D may be TRBD1 (5 bases). The ends were cut back, 5 bases at V and 6 bases at J, with 13 bases in the middle. This CDR3 contains 13 residues.